The rows below give T cell receptor beta chains drawn from one sample of a study of T-cell memory formation after mild COVID-19. TCRdb re-called the 5' RACE reads with MiXCR, one entry per CDR3 protein. The sample shows about 360,000 distinct CDR3 sequences, about an eighth of them seen only once. The material sequenced was PBMCs or a T cell subset sorted from them (not recorded which). The source is a man aged 18 to 29 who had mild COVID-19 (a few samples of this study predate the infection). Cell type and time point are not known. CDR3s include the opening cysteine and the closing phenylalanine or tryptophan. A D gene is named only where the DNA matches it firmly. A clone size is listed for some rows: how often the clone was seen (once, few, many), or a class if it is expanded.

d_gene: -
v_gene: TRBV3-1
abundance: -
j_gene: TRBJ2-2
CDR3aa: CASSQMLTSGELFF
CDR3nt: TGTGCCAGCAGCCAAATGCTGACTTCCGGGGAGCTGTTTTTT

d_gene: -
v_gene: TRBV4-1
abundance: -
j_gene: TRBJ1-5
CDR3aa: CASSQDRSGMSNQPQHF
CDR3nt: TGCGCCAGCAGCCAAGATCGATCAGGGATGAGCAATCAGCCCCAGCATTTT

d_gene: TRBD1
v_gene: TRBV6-5
abundance: -
j_gene: TRBJ2-5
CDR3aa: CASSRTGGRETQYF
CDR3nt: TGTGCCAGCAGTCGGACAGGTGGTCGGGAGACCCAGTACTTC

d_gene: -
v_gene: TRBV15
abundance: -
j_gene: TRBJ1-6
CDR3aa: CATSRGFEGWRNNSPLHF
CDR3nt: TGTGCCACCAGCAGAGGTTTTGAGGGATGGCGGAATAATTCACCCCTCCACTTT

d_gene: TRBD1
v_gene: TRBV7-6
abundance: few
j_gene: TRBJ2-7
CDR3aa: CASSSGDRTEQYF
CDR3nt: TGTGCCAGCAGCTCCGGGGACAGGACGGAGCAGTACTTC

d_gene: TRBD2
v_gene: TRBV4-3
abundance: few
j_gene: TRBJ2-7
CDR3aa: CASSQETGTSVGEQYF
CDR3nt: TGCGCCAGCAGCCAAGAAACCGGGACTAGCGTCGGCGAGCAGTACTTC

d_gene: -
v_gene: TRBV7-8
abundance: -
j_gene: TRBJ2-5
CDR3aa: CASSRDWVPKETQYF
CDR3nt: TGTGCCAGCAGCCGGGATTGGGTTCCAAAAGAGACCCAGTACTTC

d_gene: -
v_gene: TRBV7-2
abundance: few
j_gene: TRBJ2-1
CDR3aa: CASSLSFGGLNEQFF
CDR3nt: TGTGCCAGCAGCTTAAGCTTTGGGGGCCTAAATGAGCAGTTCTTC

d_gene: -
v_gene: TRBV6-2/TRBV6-3
abundance: few
j_gene: TRBJ1-1
CDR3aa: CASSYSPGGMNTEAFF
CDR3nt: TGTGCCAGCAGTTACTCTCCTGGGGGCATGAACACTGAAGCTTTCTTT

d_gene: -
v_gene: TRBV4-3
abundance: few
j_gene: TRBJ2-1
CDR3aa: CASSQTRIYNEQFF
CDR3nt: TGCGCCAGCAGCCAAACCAGGATATACAATGAGCAGTTCTTC

d_gene: -
v_gene: TRBV7-3
abundance: few
j_gene: TRBJ2-1
CDR3aa: CASSLRPGISYNEQFF
CDR3nt: TGTGCCAGCAGCTTAAGGCCAGGGATTAGCTACAATGAGCAGTTCTTC

d_gene: -
v_gene: TRBV9
abundance: few
j_gene: TRBJ2-3
CDR3aa: CASSPGAGPVAQYF
CDR3nt: TGTGCCAGCAGCCCGGGGGCCGGCCCCGTCGCGCAGTATTTT

d_gene: -
v_gene: TRBV6-2/TRBV6-3
abundance: many
j_gene: TRBJ1-2
CDR3aa: CASNSGQTRYINYGYTF
CDR3nt: TGTGCCAGCAACTCCGGACAGACCCGCTATATTAACTATGGCTACACCTTC

d_gene: -
v_gene: TRBV6-2/TRBV6-3
abundance: few
j_gene: TRBJ2-2
CDR3aa: CASIPGIGELFF
CDR3nt: TGTGCCAGCATCCCAGGGATCGGGGAGCTGTTTTTT

d_gene: -
v_gene: TRBV20-1
abundance: -
j_gene: TRBJ1-1
CDR3aa: CSALMGGAAFF
CDR3nt: TGCAGTGCACTTATGGGTGGGGCAGCTTTCTTT

d_gene: TRBD1
v_gene: TRBV4-1
abundance: -
j_gene: TRBJ2-2
CDR3aa: CASSQRGDREAGELFF
CDR3nt: TGCGCCAGCAGCCAGAGGGGGGACAGGGAGGCCGGGGAGCTGTTTTTT

d_gene: -
v_gene: TRBV23-1
abundance: -
j_gene: TRBJ2-2
CDR3aa: CASSQFRGADGELFF
CDR3nt: TGCGCCAGCAGTCAATTCCGGGGGGCGGACGGGGAGCTGTTTTTT

d_gene: TRBD1
v_gene: TRBV5-6
abundance: -
j_gene: TRBJ1-6
CDR3aa: CASSFRAQGAYNSPLHF
CDR3nt: TGTGCCAGCAGCTTCCGCGCCCAGGGGGCATATAATTCACCCCTCCACTTT

d_gene: -
v_gene: TRBV7-2
abundance: many
j_gene: TRBJ2-3
CDR3aa: CASSLESWDTQYF
CDR3nt: TGTGCCAGCAGCTTAGAGTCTTGGGATACGCAGTATTTT

d_gene: TRBD2
v_gene: TRBV20-1
abundance: many
j_gene: TRBJ2-4
CDR3aa: CSARDQRGAHQYF
CDR3nt: TGCAGTGCTAGAGATCAGCGGGGGGCGCATCAGTACTTC

d_gene: TRBD1
v_gene: TRBV4-2
abundance: -
j_gene: TRBJ2-1
CDR3aa: CASGQGAYNEQFF
CDR3nt: TGTGCCAGCGGGCAGGGGGCTTACAATGAGCAGTTCTTC

d_gene: -
v_gene: TRBV5-1
abundance: -
j_gene: TRBJ2-3
CDR3aa: CASSLARGGHSWTDTQYF
CDR3nt: TGCGCCAGCAGCTTGGCCCGCGGGGGCCATAGTTGGACAGATACGCAGTATTTT

d_gene: -
v_gene: TRBV7-3
abundance: many
j_gene: TRBJ2-1
CDR3aa: CASSTQGSDEQFF
CDR3nt: TGTGCCAGCAGCACGCAGGGGAGCGATGAGCAGTTCTTC

d_gene: -
v_gene: TRBV2
abundance: -
j_gene: TRBJ1-1
CDR3aa: CASRATGTEAFF
CDR3nt: TGTGCCAGCAGGGCTACAGGGACTGAAGCTTTCTTT

d_gene: -
v_gene: TRBV25-1
abundance: -
j_gene: TRBJ2-3
CDR3aa: CASSDGTFSTDTQYF
CDR3nt: TGTGCCAGCAGTGACGGTACTTTTAGCACAGATACGCAGTATTTT

d_gene: -
v_gene: TRBV24-1
abundance: -
j_gene: TRBJ2-3
CDR3aa: CATSDFGGTQYF
CDR3nt: TGTGCCACCAGTGATTTTGGGGGTACGCAGTATTTT

d_gene: -
v_gene: TRBV5-1
abundance: -
j_gene: TRBJ1-2
CDR3aa: CASKGLAIHHYGYTF
CDR3nt: TGCGCCAGCAAGGGTCTAGCGATTCACCACTATGGCTACACCTTC

d_gene: TRBD1
v_gene: TRBV7-9
abundance: -
j_gene: TRBJ1-2
CDR3aa: CASSRRTGGTGYTF
CDR3nt: TGTGCCAGCAGTCGGAGGACAGGGGGCACTGGCTACACCTTC

d_gene: -
v_gene: TRBV18
abundance: few
j_gene: TRBJ1-4
CDR3aa: CASSRRDNEKLFF
CDR3nt: TGTGCCAGCTCACGCAGGGATAATGAAAAACTGTTTTTT

d_gene: -
v_gene: TRBV20-1
abundance: -
j_gene: TRBJ1-6
CDR3aa: CSAMQEGSGTPLHF
CDR3nt: TGCAGTGCTATGCAGGAGGGGTCTGGGACACCCCTCCACTTT

d_gene: TRBD1
v_gene: TRBV29-1
abundance: -
j_gene: TRBJ1-1
CDR3aa: CTGQGTEAFF
CDR3nt: TGCACCGGACAGGGGACTGAAGCTTTCTTT

d_gene: -
v_gene: TRBV20-1
abundance: -
j_gene: TRBJ1-5
CDR3aa: CSARGPTDSNQPQHF
CDR3nt: TGCAGTGCTAGAGGCCCGACGGATAGCAATCAGCCCCAGCATTTT

d_gene: -
v_gene: TRBV10-3
abundance: -
j_gene: TRBJ2-5
CDR3aa: CAISELGPGETQYF
CDR3nt: TGTGCCATCAGTGAGTTGGGTCCGGGGGAGACCCAGTACTTC

d_gene: -
v_gene: TRBV27
abundance: few
j_gene: TRBJ2-3
CDR3aa: CASTTLGADTQYF
CDR3nt: TGTGCCAGCACCACCCTCGGCGCAGATACGCAGTATTTT

d_gene: -
v_gene: TRBV4-2
abundance: -
j_gene: TRBJ2-1
CDR3aa: CASSQDNQRARNEQFF
CDR3nt: TGTGCCAGCAGCCAAGATAATCAGCGGGCACGCAATGAGCAGTTCTTC

d_gene: TRBD2
v_gene: TRBV4-2
abundance: many
j_gene: TRBJ2-3
CDR3aa: CASSQEETSGGLRWAQYF
CDR3nt: TGTGCCAGCAGCCAAGAAGAAACTAGCGGGGGCCTCCGCTGGGCGCAGTATTTT

d_gene: -
v_gene: TRBV29-1
abundance: -
j_gene: TRBJ2-5
CDR3aa: CSVEGDGLVVETQYF
CDR3nt: TGCAGCGTTGAAGGGGATGGGCTGGTCGTAGAGACCCAGTACTTC

d_gene: TRBD1
v_gene: TRBV24-1
abundance: -
j_gene: TRBJ1-2
CDR3aa: CATSDFGTGPSGYTF
CDR3nt: TGTGCCACCAGTGATTTTGGGACAGGGCCTTCTGGCTACACCTTC

d_gene: TRBD1
v_gene: TRBV5-1
abundance: few
j_gene: TRBJ2-7
CDR3aa: CASSRDRPEEQYF
CDR3nt: TGCGCCAGCAGCCGGGACAGGCCCGAGGAGCAGTACTTC

d_gene: TRBD2
v_gene: TRBV14
abundance: many
j_gene: TRBJ2-1
CDR3aa: CASGGLYNEQFF
CDR3nt: TGTGCCTCGGGGGGACTATACAATGAGCAGTTCTTC

d_gene: -
v_gene: TRBV6-6
abundance: -
j_gene: TRBJ1-1
CDR3aa: CASSPPLDEAFF
CDR3nt: TGTGCCAGCAGTCCCCCCCTTGATGAAGCTTTCTTT

d_gene: -
v_gene: TRBV6-2/TRBV6-3
abundance: -
j_gene: TRBJ2-5
CDR3aa: CASSYGVLETQYF
CDR3nt: TGTGCCAGCAGTTATGGGGTCCTAGAGACCCAGTACTTC

d_gene: -
v_gene: TRBV12-3/TRBV12-4
abundance: -
j_gene: TRBJ2-2
CDR3aa: CASAPQGSSGELFF
CDR3nt: TGTGCCAGCGCCCCCCAGGGATCGTCCGGGGAGCTGTTTTTT

d_gene: -
v_gene: TRBV27
abundance: -
j_gene: TRBJ2-5
CDR3aa: CATAGRRQETQYF
CDR3nt: TGTGCCACCGCGGGGCGTAGGCAAGAGACCCAGTACTTC

d_gene: -
v_gene: TRBV6-2/TRBV6-3
abundance: -
j_gene: TRBJ2-7
CDR3aa: CASSYSLRGYTSLVDF
CDR3nt: TGTGCCAGCAGTTACTCCTTGCGGGGATACACCTCCCTTGTGGACTTC

d_gene: -
v_gene: TRBV6-2/TRBV6-3
abundance: -
j_gene: TRBJ1-2
CDR3aa: CASSYSPGAVGGYTF
CDR3nt: TGTGCCAGCAGTTACTCACCAGGCGCGGTAGGTGGCTACACCTTC

d_gene: -
v_gene: TRBV24-1
abundance: medium-sized
j_gene: TRBJ2-1
CDR3aa: CATRGRNVSSYNEQFF
CDR3nt: TGTGCCACCCGGGGCCGGAATGTTAGCTCCTACAATGAGCAGTTCTTC

d_gene: -
v_gene: TRBV27
abundance: few
j_gene: TRBJ1-3
CDR3aa: CASSLRDPADTIYF
CDR3nt: TGTGCCAGCAGTTTAAGAGACCCCGCAGACACCATATATTTT

d_gene: -
v_gene: TRBV12-3/TRBV12-4
abundance: -
j_gene: TRBJ2-3
CDR3aa: CASSQQGRDTQYF
CDR3nt: TGTGCCAGCAGCCAACAGGGTCGAGATACGCAGTATTTT

d_gene: -
v_gene: TRBV6-2/TRBV6-3
abundance: -
j_gene: TRBJ2-2
CDR3aa: CASSSPWGANNSGELFF
CDR3nt: TGTGCCAGCAGTAGCCCCTGGGGGGCGAATAATTCCGGGGAGCTGTTTTTT

d_gene: -
v_gene: TRBV6-5
abundance: many
j_gene: TRBJ1-2
CDR3aa: CASSYGRGYGYTF
CDR3nt: TGTGCCAGCAGTTACGGGCGTGGCTATGGCTACACCTTC

d_gene: TRBD2
v_gene: TRBV5-1
abundance: many
j_gene: TRBJ2-2
CDR3aa: CASSRGTSGGPNTGELFF
CDR3nt: TGCGCCAGCAGTCGTGGGACTAGCGGGGGGCCGAACACCGGGGAGCTGTTTTTT

d_gene: -
v_gene: TRBV20-1
abundance: many
j_gene: TRBJ1-5
CDR3aa: CSAREAPGGGNQPQHF
CDR3nt: TGCAGTGCTAGAGAGGCGCCGGGGGGTGGTAATCAGCCCCAGCATTTT

d_gene: -
v_gene: TRBV4-2
abundance: -
j_gene: TRBJ2-2
CDR3aa: CASSQERGRTGELFF
CDR3nt: TGTGCCAGCAGCCAAGAGCGGGGGCGAACCGGGGAGCTGTTTTTT